Below, one T cell receptor (beta chain) is given with its context. Its target is not known. Sequencing was performed with immunoSEQ multiplex PCR; in TCRdb, only in-frame clones are kept and a portion is missing. Among over 200,000 clones, 75% to 90% were seen once, and the ten largest hold around 5.5%. These data belong to a study of cytomegalovirus exposure and HLA in healthy donors. Study results and caveats: Across donors, most TCRs were seen rarely, yet some public ones were widespread.

V shed 2 bases and J shed 0 bases, with 10 bases lying between them. There are 16 residues in the CDR3. CDR1 and CDR2 (germline): LGHNA, YNFKEQ. The rearrangement uses TRBV4-2 and TRBJ2-2; D tentatively fits TRBD1 or TRBD2 (6 bases each). The origin of this receptor is a woman aged 18-29 years in good health and CMV-seronegative. Material: PBMCs. CDR3 protein: CASSQRRGANTGELFF. In nucleotides, the CDR3 is TGTGCCAGCAGCCAACGAAGGGGGGCGAACACCGGGGAGCTGTTTTTT.